The 4 T cell receptor beta chains presented below share a single source sample, sequenced in a study of Tregs in tolerant kidney transplant recipients. Sequenced by immunoSEQ multiplex PCR; TCRdb stores in-frame clones only, minus some. Among over 60,000 clones listed, about 89% were seen once. The input for sequencing was CD4+ T cells from blood, taken before the transplant. Receptors were obtained from a human donor who received a combined kidney and bone marrow transplant.

The V and J genes are TRBV19 and TRBJ2-1; 9 nucleotides align to TRBD2. The ends lost 5 bases at V and 5 bases at J; junction bases unmatched: 10. The CDR3 is 16 amino acids. Looked up from germline, CDR1 is LNHDA and CDR2 is SQIVND (reference sequence). The CDR3 DNA sequence: TGTGCCAGTAGTCCCAATAGCGGGAGCGGCCACAATGAGCAGTTCTTC. Its protein product is CASSPNSGSGHNEQFF.

In its sample, this clone was seen once. V gene TRBV28 combines with J gene TRBJ2-7; 10 bases agree with TRBD1. Per germline, CDR1 MDHEN and CDR2 SYDVKM. With 6 bases clipped from V and 8 bases from J, the junction kept 10 bases outside the gene matches. This CDR3 region has 14 residues. The CDR3 sequence is CASSPPGQGNQQYF. Written as DNA, the CDR3 is TGTGCCAGCAGCCCCCCGGGACAGGGGAACCAGCAGTACTTC. Combining the CDR3 with reference TRBV28 and TRBJ2-7 gives the whole variable domain DVKVTQSSRYLVKRTGEKVFLECVQDMDHENMFWYRQDPGLGLRLIYFSYDVKMKEKGDIPEGYSVSREKKERFSLILESASTNQTSMYLCASSPPGQGNQQYFGPGTRLTVT.

The rearrangement links TRBV30 to TRBJ1-1; D ambiguous. The V end lost 4 bases, the J end lost 5 bases, and 17 bases lay between the germline ends. The germline V gene has CDR1 GTSNPN and CDR2 SVGIG (reference sequence). The CDR3 runs 14 residues. The DNA of the CDR3 is TGTGCCTGGACCCTGGGCGGGGTTGGGACTGAAGCTTTCTTT. Protein: CAWTLGGVGTEAFF. The complete variable domain, with remaining parts taken from reference TRBV30 and TRBJ1-1, reads SQTIHQWPATLVQPVGSPLSLECTVEGTSNPNLYWYRQAAGRGLQLLFYSVGIGQISSEVPQNLSASRPQDRQFILSSKKLLLSDSGFYLCAWTLGGVGTEAFFGQGTRLTVV.

This clone was counted between two and nine times. This chain uses TRBV27 with TRBJ2-7, with 8 nucleotides matching TRBD1. Germline lookup yields CDR1 MNHEY and CDR2 SMNVEV (reference sequence). V shed 7 bases, J shed 9 bases, and the junction held 14 bases outside the gene matches. CDR3 length equals 14 residues. The CDR3 here is CASKQGAASRLQYF. In DNA form, the CDR3 reads TGTGCCAGCAAGCAGGGGGCGGCTTCCCGTTTGCAGTACTTC.